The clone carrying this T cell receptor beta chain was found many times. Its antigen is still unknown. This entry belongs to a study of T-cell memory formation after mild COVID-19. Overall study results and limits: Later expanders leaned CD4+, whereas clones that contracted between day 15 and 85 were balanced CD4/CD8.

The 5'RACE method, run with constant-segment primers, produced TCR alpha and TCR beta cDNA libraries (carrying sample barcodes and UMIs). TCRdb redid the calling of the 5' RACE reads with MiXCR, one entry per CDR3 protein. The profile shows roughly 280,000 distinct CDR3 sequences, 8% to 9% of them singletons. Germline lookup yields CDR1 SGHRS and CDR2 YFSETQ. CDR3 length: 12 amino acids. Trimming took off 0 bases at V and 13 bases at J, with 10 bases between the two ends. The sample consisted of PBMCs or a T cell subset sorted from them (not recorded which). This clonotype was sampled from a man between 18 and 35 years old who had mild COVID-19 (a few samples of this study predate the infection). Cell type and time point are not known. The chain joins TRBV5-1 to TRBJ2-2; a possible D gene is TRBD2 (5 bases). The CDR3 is CASSLDGVTLFF. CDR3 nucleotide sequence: TGCGCCAGCAGCTTGGACGGGGTAACGCTGTTTTTT.